This T cell receptor beta chain was profiled in a study of control samples from healthy donors and cancer patients. Germline CDR1 and CDR2: SGDLS and YYNGEE. The CDR3 extends over 16 amino acids. Losses at the gene ends were 0 bases for V and 10 bases for J; bases not matched to a gene: 11. TCRdb's table, derived via immunoSEQ multiplex PCR, lists solely in-frame clones and lacks some. The data show 98,000 or so clones, around 82% seen once. The chain recombines TRBV9 with TRBJ2-1; TRBD1 agrees at 9 bases. Source material: blood. The source of this sequence is a man between 60 and 70 years old in good health. This CDR3 is CASSVVSRDRAGEQFF. The CDR3 region has the DNA TGTGCCAGCAGCGTAGTATCCCGGGACAGGGCGGGAGAGCAGTTCTTC.